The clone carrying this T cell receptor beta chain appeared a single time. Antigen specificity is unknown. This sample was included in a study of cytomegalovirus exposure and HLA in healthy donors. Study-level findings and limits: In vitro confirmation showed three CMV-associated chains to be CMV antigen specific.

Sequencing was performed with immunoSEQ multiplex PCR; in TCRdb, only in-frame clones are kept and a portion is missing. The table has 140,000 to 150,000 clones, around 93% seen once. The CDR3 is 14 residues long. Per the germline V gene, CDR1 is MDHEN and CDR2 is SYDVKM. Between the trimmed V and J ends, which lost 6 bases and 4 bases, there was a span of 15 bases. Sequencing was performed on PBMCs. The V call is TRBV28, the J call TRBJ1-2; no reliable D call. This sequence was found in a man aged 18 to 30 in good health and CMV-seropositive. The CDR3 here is CASSRGASAYGYTF. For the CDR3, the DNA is TGTGCCAGCAGCCGAGGAGCATCAGCCTATGGCTACACCTTC.